This paragraph covers one T cell receptor beta chain sequence. Patients at the Seattle site were enrolled during active infection and followed longitudinally. In the authors' workflow: Amplification with reference gene primers provided the estimates of nucleated cell counts. Using immunoSEQ multiplex PCR, the repertoire was profiled, and TCRdb retains in-frame clones only, with some absent. The D gene and trimming were derived from the DNA, and the V and J assignments and clone size from that table. The data hold about 300,000 clones, with about 88% observed a single time. The data stem from a study of blood T cell repertoires in COVID-19. Study background: Material from acute and convalescent COVID-19 was sourced from the United States, Italy and Spain. PBMCs, B-cell-depleted T cells, or T cells provided the cDNA or gDNA that made up the material.

The length of the CDR3 is 15 residues. The germline V gene has CDR1 SGHAT and CDR2 FQNNGV. The V end was cut by 1 base, the J end by 7 bases, with 16 bases between. The receptor was isolated from a human donor with COVID-19, enrolled during active disease. The donor label of this sample is uncertain. The chain has TRBV11-2 and TRBJ1-2; D ambiguous. The sequencing sample was made of peripheral blood. CDR3 in DNA: TGTGCCAGCAGCTTAGCGAGGGCTCCTTCTGCTGGCTACACCTTC. Protein: CASSLARAPSAGYTF.